This TCR beta chain was identified in a study of cytomegalovirus exposure and HLA in healthy donors. Broader study findings: A missense variant in DCLRE1C was later tied to TCR beta V- and J-gene trimming.

Note on this clone: Its antigen is undetermined.

Researchers ran the PCR with 60 Vbeta and 13 Jbeta primers. Generated by immunoSEQ multiplex PCR, the TCRdb table keeps only in-frame clones and is missing some. The sample shows around 150,000 clones, 70% to 80% of them seen only once. Germline V gene sequence: CDR1 MDHEN, CDR2 SYDVKM. This CDR3 region has 15 residues. Germline trimming cut 6 bases from V and 1 base from J; bases unmatched to any gene: 4. Sequencing was performed on PBMCs. The source of this sequence is a man aged 25 to 40 in good health and CMV-seronegative. V is TRBV28 and J is TRBJ1-5; 9 bases agree with TRBD1. Written as DNA, the CDR3 is TGTGCCAGCAGCGGGACAGGGACGAGCAATCAGCCCCAGCATTTT. This gives the protein CASSGTGTSNQPQHF.